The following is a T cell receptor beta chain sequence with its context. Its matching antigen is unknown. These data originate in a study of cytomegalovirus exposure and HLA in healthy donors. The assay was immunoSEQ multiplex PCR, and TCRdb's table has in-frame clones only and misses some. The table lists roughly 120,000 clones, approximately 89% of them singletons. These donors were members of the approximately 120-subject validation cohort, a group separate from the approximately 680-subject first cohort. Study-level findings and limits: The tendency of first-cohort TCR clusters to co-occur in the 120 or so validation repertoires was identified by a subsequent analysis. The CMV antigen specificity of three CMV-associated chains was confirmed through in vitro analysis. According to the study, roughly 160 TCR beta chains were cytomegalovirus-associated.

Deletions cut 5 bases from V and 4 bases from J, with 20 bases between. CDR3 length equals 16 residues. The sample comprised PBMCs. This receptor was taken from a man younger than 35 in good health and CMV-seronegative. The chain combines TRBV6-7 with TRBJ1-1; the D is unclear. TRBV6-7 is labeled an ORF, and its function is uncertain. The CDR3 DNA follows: TGTGCCAGCAGTGGATTTTCTGGGGTGGGGAGCACTGAAGCTTTCTTT. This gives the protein CASSGFSGVGSTEAFF.